The TCR beta chain under discussion was sequenced for a study of cytomegalovirus exposure and HLA in healthy donors. Study results and caveats: The presence/absence work took it that sequencing depth was about the same across donors. The later analysis indicated that the majority of CMV-associated TCR beta chains appeared HLA-restricted.

Both 60 Vbeta primers and 13 Jbeta primers went into the PCR. Profiled with immunoSEQ multiplex PCR; TCRdb holds only in-frame clones, not every one. Among around 130,000 clones listed, approximately 80% were seen once. The V gene lost 9 bases and the J gene lost 3 bases, with 12 bases spanning the gap. Germline CDR1 is MDHEN and CDR2 is SYDVKM. CDR3 length: 14 residues. About this clone itself: What it binds is not known.

Material for sequencing was PBMCs. The origin of this receptor is a woman aged 60-75 years in good health and CMV-seronegative. The rearrangement joins TRBV28 to TRBJ2-6; D might be TRBD1 (5 bases). CDR3 nucleotides: TGTGCCAGTTCCCTAAGGGGTGGGGCCAACGTCCTGACTTTC. Its translation: CASSLRGGANVLTF. Supplemented by reference TRBV28 and TRBJ2-6, the full variable domain reads DVKVTQSSRYLVKRTGEKVFLECVQDMDHENMFWYRQDPGLGLRLIYFSYDVKMKEKGDIPEGYSVSREKKERFSLILESASTNQTSMYLCASSLRGGANVLTFGAGSRLTVL.